Detailed here is one T cell receptor beta chain. The ends were cut back, 1 base at V and 0 bases at J, with 16 bases in the middle. The CDR3 length is 18 residues. Germline CDR1 reads GTSNPN; CDR2 reads SVGIG (reference sequence). The data originate from a study of OX40 agonist ivuxolimab in advanced cancers. TCRdb's table, derived via immunoSEQ multiplex PCR, lists solely in-frame clones and lacks some. The table has 60,000 to 85,000 clones, over 70% seen once. The rearrangement uses TRBV30 and TRBJ2-6; tentative D call: TRBD1 (6 bases). The input for sequencing was CD4+ or CD8+ T cells sorted from blood, taken in a trial of the OX40 agonist ivuxolimab. The TCR sequence derives from an adult with an advanced solid tumor such as melanoma, head and neck, liver or kidney cancer. This CDR3 is CAWSGDTQGISGANVLTF. Here the CDR3 DNA reads TGTGCCTGGAGTGGTGATACACAGGGAATCTCTGGGGCCAACGTCCTGACTTTC.